These 9 T cell receptor beta chains were all obtained from the same sample, sequenced in a study of response to subunit inactivated influenza vaccine. A single record per CDR3 protein comes from TCRdb applying MiXCR to the RT-PCR reads. The sample lists 800,000 or so distinct CDR3 sequences, around 21% occurring once. Sample: PBMCs from blood, taken more than 4 days after vaccination. All receptors derive from a man aged 50 to 59 who received an inactivated influenza vaccine.

The genes are TRBV3-1 and TRBJ1-2; tentatively, D is TRBD1 (5 bases). From germline, CDR1 is LGHDT and CDR2 YNNKEL (reference sequence). V lost 3 bases and J lost 2, with 10 bases in between. CDR3 length: 14 residues. Written as DNA, the CDR3 is TGTGCCAGCAGCCACCGACAGACGAACTATGGCTACACCTTC. Its translation is CASSHRQTNYGYTF.

The chain employs TRBV2 and TRBJ2-5; 8 bases match TRBD1. V was pared by 6 bases and J by 5 bases, with 8 bases of the junction left unmatched. The CDR3 consists of 14 residues. Germline CDR1 reads SNHLY; CDR2 reads FYNNEI. The CDR3 region has the DNA TGTGCCAGCAGCCCGACAGGGGCATGGGAGACCCAGTACTTC. The encoded protein is CASSPTGAWETQYF. Full variable domain (outside the CDR3, taken from reference TRBV2 and TRBJ2-5): EPEVTQTPSHQVTQMGQEVILRCVPISNHLYFYWYRQILGQKVEFLVSFYNNEISEKSEIFDDQFSVERPDGSNFTLKIRSTKLEDSAMYFCASSPTGAWETQYFGPGTRLLVL.

V gene TRBV14 combines with J gene TRBJ2-5; D tentatively reads TRBD1 or TRBD2 (6 bases each). Trimming removed 1 base from V and 2 bases from J, with 20 bases in between. This CDR3 region has 18 residues. Germline loops: CDR1 SGHDN, CDR2 FVKESK. The CDR3 region is CASSQATPNGGLQETQYF. In DNA, the CDR3 is TGTGCCAGCAGCCAAGCTACCCCTAACGGGGGCCTACAAGAGACCCAGTACTTC. Supplemented by reference TRBV14 and TRBJ2-5, the full variable domain reads EAGVTQFPSHSVIEKGQTVTLRCDPISGHDNLYWYRRVMGKEIKFLLHFVKESKQDESGMPNNRFLAERTGGTYSTLKVQPAELEDSGVYFCASSQATPNGGLQETQYFGPGTRLLVL.

This clonotype appeared a few times. A junction boundary mismatches the germline segment, possibly from a read error. This chain connects TRBV5-1 to TRBJ1-2, with TRBD1 matching over 8 bases. CDR1 SGHRS and CDR2 YFSETQ come from the germline V gene. This CDR3 is built from 14 residues. The CDR3 is CASSLANGQGDEVF. The CDR3 nucleotides read TGCGCCAGCAGCTTGGCTAACGGACAGGGCGACGAAGTCTTC.

The J gene is TRBJ2-7, the V gene TRBV12-3 or TRBV12-4; TRBD1 is a possible D gene (5 bases). The ends were cut back, 7 bases at V and 3 bases at J, with 16 bases in the middle. This CDR3 spans 14 amino acids. In nucleotides, the CDR3 is TGTGCCAGCACTGAAAATCAGGGTGGCTACGAGCAGTACTTC. Encoded protein: CASTENQGGYEQYF.

This chain connects TRBV6-5 to TRBJ2-2; TRBD1 is a possible D gene (5 bases). The CDR3 is made up of 15 amino acids. CDR1 MNHEY and CDR2 SVGAGI come from the germline V gene. The V end lost 2 bases, the J end lost 6 bases, and 13 bases lay between the germline ends. This CDR3 is CASSYVDTRAGELFF. CDR3 in DNA: TGTGCCAGCAGTTACGTGGACACCCGGGCCGGGGAGCTGTTTTTT.

This clonotype showed up many times. The chain combines TRBV5-6 with TRBJ2-3; D uncertain. Trimming cost V 4 bases and J 2 bases, with 5 bases left between them. Germline V gene data show CDR1 as SGHDT and CDR2 as YYEEEE. This CDR3 contains 12 residues. The CDR3 here is CASSLITDTQYF. In DNA, the CDR3 is TGTGCCAGCAGCCTTATCACAGATACGCAGTATTTT.

This clonotype came up a few times. This chain joins TRBV10-3 and TRBJ1-4; no clear D. V was cut by 2 bases and J by 6 bases, with 4 bases left in between. The germline V gene has CDR1 ENHRY and CDR2 SYGVKD. This CDR3 contains 12 residues. CDR3 DNA sequence: TGTGCCATCAGTGAGAAGGATGAAAAACTGTTTTTT. Translation gives CAISEKDEKLFF.

The CDR3 sequence is CASSLAGVGSTDTQYF. The DNA for the CDR3 is TGTGCCAGCAGTCTAGCGGGAGTAGGAAGCACAGATACGCAGTATTTT. The genes are TRBV28 and TRBJ2-3, with 10 bases matching TRBD2. V lost 5 bases and J lost 0; bases outside the gene matches: 5. Germline V gives CDR1 MDHEN, CDR2 SYDVKM. CDR3 length equals 16 residues.